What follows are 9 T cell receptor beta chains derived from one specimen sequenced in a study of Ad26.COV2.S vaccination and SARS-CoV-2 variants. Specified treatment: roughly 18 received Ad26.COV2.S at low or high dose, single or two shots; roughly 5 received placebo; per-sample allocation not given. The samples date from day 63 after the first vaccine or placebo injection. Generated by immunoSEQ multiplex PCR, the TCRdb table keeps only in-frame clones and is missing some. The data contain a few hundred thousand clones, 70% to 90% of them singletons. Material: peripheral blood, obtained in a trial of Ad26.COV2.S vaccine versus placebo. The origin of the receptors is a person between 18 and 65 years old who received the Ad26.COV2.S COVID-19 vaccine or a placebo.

The CDR3 sequence: CASSMEFGVTEAFF. In nucleotides, the CDR3 is TGTGCCAGTAGTATGGAATTTGGGGTAACTGAAGCTTTCTTT. This sequence joins TRBV19 and TRBJ1-1; D gene ambiguous. CDR3 length equals 14 residues. Trimming left V 3 bases short and J 5 bases short, with 13 bases between. Germline CDR1 reads LNHDA; CDR2 reads SQIVND (reference sequence).

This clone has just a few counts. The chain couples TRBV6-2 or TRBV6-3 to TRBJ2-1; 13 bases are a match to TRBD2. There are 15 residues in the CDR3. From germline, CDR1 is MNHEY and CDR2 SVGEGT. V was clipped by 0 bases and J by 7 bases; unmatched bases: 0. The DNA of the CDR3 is TGTGCCAGCAGTTACTCACTAGCGGGGGGGAATGAGCAGTTCTTC. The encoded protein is CASSYSLAGGNEQFF.

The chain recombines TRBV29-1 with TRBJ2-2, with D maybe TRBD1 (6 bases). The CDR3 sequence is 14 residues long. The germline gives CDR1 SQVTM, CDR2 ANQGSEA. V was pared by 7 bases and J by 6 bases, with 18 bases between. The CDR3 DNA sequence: TGCAGCGCCCTAACCGGGACACTGCCCGGGGAGCTGTTTTTT. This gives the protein CSALTGTLPGELFF.

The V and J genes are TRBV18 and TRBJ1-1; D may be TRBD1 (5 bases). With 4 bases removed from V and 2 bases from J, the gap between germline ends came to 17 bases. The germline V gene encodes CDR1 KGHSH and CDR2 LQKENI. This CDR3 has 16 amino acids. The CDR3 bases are TGTGCCAGCTCACGGGTCAAACGGGGGGGTAACACTGAAGCTTTCTTT. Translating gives CASSRVKRGGNTEAFF.

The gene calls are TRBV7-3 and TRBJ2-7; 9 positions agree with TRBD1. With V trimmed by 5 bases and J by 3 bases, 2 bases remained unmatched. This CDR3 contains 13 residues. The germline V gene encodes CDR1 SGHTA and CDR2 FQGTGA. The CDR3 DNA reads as TGTGCCAGCAGCCCGGGACAGGGCTACGAGCAGTACTTC. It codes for CASSPGQGYEQYF. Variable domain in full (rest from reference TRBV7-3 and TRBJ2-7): GAGVSQTPSNKVTEKGKYVELRCDPISGHTALYWYRQSLGQGPEFLIYFQGTGAADDSGLPNDRFFAVRPEGSVSTLKIQRTERGDSAVYLCASSPGQGYEQYFGPGTRLTVT.

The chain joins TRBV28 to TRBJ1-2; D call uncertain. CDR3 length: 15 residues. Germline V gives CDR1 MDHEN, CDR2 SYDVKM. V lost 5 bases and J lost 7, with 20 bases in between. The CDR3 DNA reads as TGTGCCAGCAGTCAGTACGGCGACTATCTTCGTGGCTACACCTTC. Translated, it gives CASSQYGDYLRGYTF.

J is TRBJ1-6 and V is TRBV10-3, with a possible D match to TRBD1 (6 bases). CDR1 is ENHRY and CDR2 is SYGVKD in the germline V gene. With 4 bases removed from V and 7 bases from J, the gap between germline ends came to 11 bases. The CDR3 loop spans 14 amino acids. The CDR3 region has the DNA TGTGCCATCAGTGGGGGGGGCGGCAATTCACCCCTCCACTTT. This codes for CAISGGGGNSPLHF.

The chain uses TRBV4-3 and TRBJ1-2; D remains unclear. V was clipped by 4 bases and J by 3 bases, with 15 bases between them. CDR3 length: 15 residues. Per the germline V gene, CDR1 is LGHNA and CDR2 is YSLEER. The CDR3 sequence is CASSPSGSWDYGYTF. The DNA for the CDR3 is TGCGCCAGCAGCCCCTCCGGCAGCTGGGACTATGGCTACACCTTC.

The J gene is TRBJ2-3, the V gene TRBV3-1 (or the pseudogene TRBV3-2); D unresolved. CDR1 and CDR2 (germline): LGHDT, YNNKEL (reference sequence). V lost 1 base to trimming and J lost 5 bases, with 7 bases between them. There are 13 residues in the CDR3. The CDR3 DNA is TGTGCCAGCAGCCAAGTCTTGAGAGATACGCAGTATTTT. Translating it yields CASSQVLRDTQYF.